The clone carrying this TCR beta chain was detected many times. What it binds is unknown. From germline, CDR1 is DFQATT and CDR2 SNEGSKA (reference sequence). Trimming cost V 0 bases and J 4 bases, with 16 bases left between them. The CDR3 is 15 amino acids. The sample comes from a study of CD8 T cells in ankylosing spondylitis. Findings and limits, study-wide: The disease-linked clones had a CD8+ phenotype and low blood frequencies. There was a TCR beta motif, made of eight highly homologous variants, that appeared characteristic of ankylosing spondylitis blood.

TCRdb processed the 5' RACE reads anew with MiXCR; each CDR3 protein has one entry. Altogether 350,000 or so distinct CDR3 sequences are present, 9.5% to 13% being singletons, with the ten largest covering about 10%. Material for sequencing was blood, either unsorted or a sorted T cell fraction (not recorded which). The TCR sequence derives from a female donor with ankylosing spondylitis or in good health (not recorded which). The J gene is TRBJ2-7, the V gene TRBV20-1; unclear D gene. The CDR3 bases are TGCAGTGCTAGAGATCCGGCTAGGGCCCGTTACGAGCAGTACTTC. Translating gives CSARDPARARYEQYF.